Judged by abundance, the clone carrying this T cell receptor (beta chain) is medium-sized. This record belongs to a study of patients and donors after allogeneic stem cell transplantation. The CDR3 contains 14 residues. From germline, CDR1 is DFQATT and CDR2 SNEGSKA (reference sequence). Losses at the gene ends were 5 bases for V and 3 bases for J; bases not matched to a gene: 9. Each CDR3 protein is one row after TCRdb ran MiXCR on the RT-PCR reads. The profile covers 20,000 or so distinct CDR3 sequences, with 4.9% appearing a single time and 35% to 45% taken by the ten largest. The sequenced sample consisted of blood, either unsorted or a sorted T cell fraction (not recorded which). The V call is TRBV20-1, the J call TRBJ2-5; the match to TRBD1 covers 7 bases. This TCR derives from a human donor who was either an allogeneic HSCT recipient or a stem cell or donor lymphocyte infusion donor (not recorded which). It is not recorded whose cells these are; they may come from a transplant donor. CDR3 protein: CSAAGTDNKETQYF. CDR3 DNA sequence: TGCAGTGCTGCCGGGACAGACAATAAAGAGACCCAGTACTTC.